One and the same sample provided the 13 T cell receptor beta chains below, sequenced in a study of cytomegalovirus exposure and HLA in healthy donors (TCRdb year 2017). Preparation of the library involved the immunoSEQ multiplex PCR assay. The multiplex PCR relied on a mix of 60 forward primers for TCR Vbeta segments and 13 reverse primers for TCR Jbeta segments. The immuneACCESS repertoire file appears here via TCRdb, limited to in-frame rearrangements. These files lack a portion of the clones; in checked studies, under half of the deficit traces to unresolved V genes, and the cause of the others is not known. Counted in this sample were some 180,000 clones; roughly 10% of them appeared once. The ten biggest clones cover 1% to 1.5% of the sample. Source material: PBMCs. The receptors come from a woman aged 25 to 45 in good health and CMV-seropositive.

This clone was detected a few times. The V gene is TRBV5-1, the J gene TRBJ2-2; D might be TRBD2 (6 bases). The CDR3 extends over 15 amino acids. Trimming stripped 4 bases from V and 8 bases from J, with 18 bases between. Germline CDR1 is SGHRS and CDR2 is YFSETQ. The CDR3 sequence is CASSTTGTGDGELFF. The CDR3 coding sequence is TGCGCCAGCAGCACCACGGGGACGGGGGATGGGGAGCTGTTTTTT.

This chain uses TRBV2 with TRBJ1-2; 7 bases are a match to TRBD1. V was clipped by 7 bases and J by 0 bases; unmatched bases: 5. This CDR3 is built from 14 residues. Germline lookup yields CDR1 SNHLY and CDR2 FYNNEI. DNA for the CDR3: TGTGCCAGCAAACCCACAGGGGCTAACTATGGCTACACCTTC. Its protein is CASKPTGANYGYTF. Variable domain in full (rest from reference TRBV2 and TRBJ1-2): EPEVTQTPSHQVTQMGQEVILRCVPISNHLYFYWYRQILGQKVEFLVSFYNNEISEKSEIFDDQFSVERPDGSNFTLKIRSTKLEDSAMYFCASKPTGANYGYTFGSGTRLTVV.

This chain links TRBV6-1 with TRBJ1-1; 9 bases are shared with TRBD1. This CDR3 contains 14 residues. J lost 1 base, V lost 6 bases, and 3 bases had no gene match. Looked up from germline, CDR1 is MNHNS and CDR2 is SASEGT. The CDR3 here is CASRLTGGNTEAFF. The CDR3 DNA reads TGTGCCAGCAGATTGACAGGGGGGAACACTGAAGCTTTCTTT.

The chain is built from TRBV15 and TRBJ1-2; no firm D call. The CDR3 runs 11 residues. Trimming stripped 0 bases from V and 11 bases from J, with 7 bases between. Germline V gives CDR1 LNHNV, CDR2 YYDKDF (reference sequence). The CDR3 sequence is CATSRESSYTF. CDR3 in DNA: TGTGCCACCAGCAGAGAGTCTAGTTACACCTTC.

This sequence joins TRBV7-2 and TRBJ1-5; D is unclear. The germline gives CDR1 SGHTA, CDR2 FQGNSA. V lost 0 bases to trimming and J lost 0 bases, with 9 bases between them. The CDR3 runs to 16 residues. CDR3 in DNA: TGTGCCAGCAGCTTAGCCCTTCAGTATAGCAATCAGCCCCAGCATTTT. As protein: CASSLALQYSNQPQHF. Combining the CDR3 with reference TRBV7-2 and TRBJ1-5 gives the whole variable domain GAGVSQSPSNKVTEKGKDVELRCDPISGHTALYWYRQSLGQGLEFLIYFQGNSAPDKSGLPSDRFSAERTGGSVSTLTIQRTQQEDSAVYLCASSLALQYSNQPQHFGDGTRLSIL.

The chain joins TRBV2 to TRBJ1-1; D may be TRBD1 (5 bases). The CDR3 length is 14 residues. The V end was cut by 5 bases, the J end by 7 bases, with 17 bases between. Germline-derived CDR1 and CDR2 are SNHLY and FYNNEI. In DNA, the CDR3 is TGTGCCAGCAGTCCCTCCGGCAGGGTTGGTGAAGCTTTCTTT. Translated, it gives CASSPSGRVGEAFF.

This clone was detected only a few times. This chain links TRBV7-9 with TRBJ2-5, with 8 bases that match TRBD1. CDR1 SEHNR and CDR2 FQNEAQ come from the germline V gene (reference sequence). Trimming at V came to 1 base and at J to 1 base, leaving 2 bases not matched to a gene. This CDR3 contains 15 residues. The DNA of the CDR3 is TGTGCCAGCAGCTTAGGGACAGGGCTCCAAGAGACCCAGTACTTC. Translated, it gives CASSLGTGLQETQYF.

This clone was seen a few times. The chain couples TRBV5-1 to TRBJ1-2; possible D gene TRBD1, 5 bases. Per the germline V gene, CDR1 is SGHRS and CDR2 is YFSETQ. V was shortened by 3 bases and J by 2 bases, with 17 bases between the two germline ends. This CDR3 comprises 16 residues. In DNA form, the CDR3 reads TGCGCCAGCAGCTCCGCGCAGGGATTAAGCAACTATGGCTACACCTTC. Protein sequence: CASSSAQGLSNYGYTF.

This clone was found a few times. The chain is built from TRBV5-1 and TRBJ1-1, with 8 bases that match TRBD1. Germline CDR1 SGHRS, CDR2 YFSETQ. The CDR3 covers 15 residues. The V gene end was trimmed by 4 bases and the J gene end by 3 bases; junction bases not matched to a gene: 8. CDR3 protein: CASSDGQGGDTEAFF. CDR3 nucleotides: TGCGCCAGCAGCGACGGACAGGGCGGCGACACTGAAGCTTTCTTT.

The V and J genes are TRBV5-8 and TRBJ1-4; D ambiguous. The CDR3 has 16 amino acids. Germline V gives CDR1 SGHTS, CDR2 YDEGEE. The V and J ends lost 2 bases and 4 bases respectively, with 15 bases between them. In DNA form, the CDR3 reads TGTGCCAGCAGCTTCCTTGAGACGCGGGGTAATGAAAAACTGTTTTTT. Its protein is CASSFLETRGNEKLFF.

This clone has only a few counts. The CDR3 here is CASSAPRVTGLGTGELFF. DNA of the CDR3: TGTGCCAGCAGTGCACCGCGGGTTACGGGTTTGGGGACCGGGGAGCTGTTTTTT. The chain employs TRBV25-1 and TRBJ2-2, with D tentatively TRBD2 (5 bases). Trimming took 4 bases from V and 5 from J, leaving 23 bases between them. CDR1 and CDR2 (germline): MGHDK, SYGVNS. The CDR3 spans 18 residues.

CDR3 bases: TGTGCCAGCAGCTTATCCGCGAGCTCCTACAATGAGCAGTTCTTC. Its translation is CASSLSASSYNEQFF. This chain links TRBV7-6 with TRBJ2-1; no firm D call. Trimming removed 2 bases from V and 0 bases from J, with 8 bases in between. Germline V gene sequence: CDR1 SGHVS, CDR2 FNYEAQ. The CDR3 spans 15 residues.

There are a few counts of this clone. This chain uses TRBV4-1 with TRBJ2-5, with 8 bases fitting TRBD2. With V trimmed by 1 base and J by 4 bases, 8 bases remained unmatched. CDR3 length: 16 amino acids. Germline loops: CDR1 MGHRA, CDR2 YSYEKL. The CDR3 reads CASSQVGGGQRETQYF. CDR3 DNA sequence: TGCGCCAGCAGCCAAGTCGGGGGGGGGCAACGAGAGACCCAGTACTTC.